The following is a TCR beta chain sequence with its context. The antigen this receptor binds is unknown. No much larger clone exists at a distance of one base, and base qualities are not known. Using the deep immunoSEQ assay, TCR CDR3 regions were amplified from genomic DNA by multiplex PCR. Extracted genomic DNA from each cell subset was distributed evenly across all wells of several immunoSEQ 96-well plates, and each plate was treated as a replicate. For sorted subsets, about 200 ng genomic DNA, equal to tens of thousands of T cell genomes, was loaded into each replicate PCR. The purified libraries were quantified using a Qubit 3.0 fluorometer, sized with a Bioanalyzer 2100, and then quantified again using the KAPA Library Quantification kit. Every immunoSEQ 96-well plate was sequenced on a separate single-read 150-cycle Illumina NextSeq 550 flow cell. The authors processed their data as follows. The immunoSEQ output contained only junctional sequences without quality scores, so filtering could not match that applied to full-length reads. To assign V/J genes and CDR3, sequences were annotated using PyIR, a Python wrapper for IgBLAST v1.9, with IMGT germline references. Reads with weak V/J assignments (E-value above 1e-6), missing CDR3, stop codons, out-of-frame junctions, or ambiguous translated residues were removed. A V3J clonotype was defined by an identical inferred V gene, J gene, and CDR3 amino acid sequence. The percentage overlap between two repertoires was calculated by dividing the number of shared unique clonotypes by the size of the smaller repertoire. Three approaches were used to assess repertoire richness: RTK rarefaction, the Chao1 estimator, and Recon v2.1 estimates of unobserved clonotypes. Generation probabilities for all TCRbeta clonotypes obtained by the gDNA method from a handful of donors were computed using OLGA. In its TCRdb copy, this immuneACCESS table keeps in-frame sequences only and misses some clones. Where compared with another copy, unresolved V genes explain less than half of these, and the others have no known cause. That table gives V, J and clone size, and the DNA gave D and trimming. This sample holds approximately 530,000 clones; roughly 95% were observed only once. The ten largest clonotypes hold about 0.06% of the sample.

The donors were healthy, HIV-negative adults who had no recently reported acute infections or vaccinations. Every donor was a Caucasian adult living in Nashville, Tennessee, USA. CD4+ T cells were enriched by magnetic negative selection; naive cells were then positively selected on CD45RA, and the negative fraction formed the memory subset. Blood was collected by leukapheresis, and PBMCs were isolated by Ficoll-Histopaque density gradient centrifugation and then cryopreserved in liquid nitrogen vapor phase. Purity and quantity of every magnetically sorted T cell population were checked by analytical flow cytometry. Each sorted fraction had its genomic DNA isolated and then quantified by UV absorbance on a Nanodrop 2000c. This sample was included in a study of shared clonotypes between healthy human individuals (dated by TCRdb to 2018 to 2021). For the wider study: The cohort comprised a couple of women and a few men aged 18 to 49 years. Between about 0.8 and 9 billion PBMCs per donor were obtained by leukapheresis. Libraries were prepared and TCR repertoires were sequenced by different laboratories using diverse techniques, in order to increase sequencing depth and limit assay-specific biases. Blood TCR repertoires of five healthy adults were deeply sequenced to estimate repertoire size and the extent of clonotype sharing between individuals. For each donor, CD4 naive and CD4 memory were each run on three plates, CD8 naive on two plates, and CD8 memory on one plate. The investigation overall reported the following: Sampling was limited to blood, and TCR repertoires in tissue likely differ from TCR repertoires in blood. Based on pairwise subsampling, the degree of clonotype sharing among donors was expected to be affected by sequencing depth. Even with the large sequencing depth, rarefaction of the sorted-subset datasets indicated that sequencing was incomplete. Higher generation probabilities were observed for clonotypes shared by all four sorted-subset donors than for non-shared clonotypes. The small number of donors limited the genetic and exposure-history diversity represented. About 5% of naive CD4, roughly 3.5% of naive CD8, around 2.3% of memory CD4, and around 0.42% of memory CD8 clonotypes were shared across a few donors. Naive subsets generally had larger estimated clonotype richness than memory subsets.

Trimming takes 6 bases from V and 8 bases from J, and the germline ends sit 11 bases apart. The germline V gene sets CDR1 to SNHLY and CDR2 to FYNNEI. The CDR3 covers 12 residues, taking in both the cysteine and the phenylalanine. The retained sequence is limited to the CDR3, 36 bases, with the frame set at the first base. Material for sequencing was naive CD4+ T cells sorted from blood. The cell subset or site label for this specimen denotes: CD45RA+ positively selected. The clonotype comes from a woman aged 25 to 39 in good health. The chain uses TRBV2 and TRBJ2-1, with the identity of the D gene unclear. The CDR3 protein: CASRPVGDEQFF. The nucleotide sequence reads as follows: TGTGCCAGCAGGCCCGTCGGAGATGAGCAGTTCTTC.